What follows are 2 T cell receptor beta chains derived from one specimen sequenced in a study of blood T cell repertoires in COVID-19. The protocol was immunoSEQ multiplex PCR, while the TCRdb copy is restricted to in-frame clones and leaves out a portion. This table has 300,000 to 350,000 clones, almost 90% appearing once. The sequenced sample was PBMCs or T cells enriched from blood (not recorded which). These receptors came from a woman between 18 and 29 years old with acute COVID-19.

This chain links TRBV5-1 with TRBJ2-7, with 12 positions matching TRBD2. The CDR3 is 17 amino acids. The germline gives CDR1 SGHRS, CDR2 YFSETQ. The trim removed 0 bases at V and 8 bases at J, leaving 12 bases unmatched. CDR3 loop: CASSLGLTSGRPGQQYF. CDR3 in DNA: TGCGCCAGCAGCTTGGGCCTCACTAGCGGGAGGCCTGGTCAGCAGTACTTC.

The chain carries TRBV9 and TRBJ2-7, with a tentative D call TRBD2 (7 bases). Deletions cut 0 bases from V and 4 bases from J, with 20 bases between. Germline CDR1 is SGDLS and CDR2 is YYNGEE. The CDR3 has 17 residues. The DNA of the CDR3 is TGTGCCAGCAGCGTAGACCCCTGGAGCGGGACATCATACGAGCAGTACTTC. It specifies CASSVDPWSGTSYEQYF.